This entry is about one T cell receptor beta chain. The antigen is not known. V dropped 6 bases and J dropped 4 bases, with 8 bases sitting between them. The CDR3 consists of 12 residues. The data derive from a study of T-cell memory formation after mild COVID-19. General study results and limits: Contracting clones localized mainly to CM and EM when CD4+ and mainly to EMRA when CD8+.

One entry per CDR3 protein results from TCRdb running MiXCR on the 5' RACE reads. Among 240,000 or so distinct CDR3 sequences listed, roughly a tenth were seen once. The receptor's source is a man between 18 and 35 years old who had mild COVID-19 (a few samples of this study predate the infection). Cell type and time point are not known. This chain uses TRBV12-3 or TRBV12-4 with TRBJ2-3; a weak D match, TRBD2 (6 bases). Sequencing used PBMCs or a T cell subset sorted from them (not recorded which). The CDR3 spells CASRGGSDTQYF. The CDR3 DNA sequence: TGTGCCAGCAGGGGGGGTTCAGATACGCAGTATTTT.